Following are 25 T cell receptor beta chains from one sample sequenced in a study of T cell responses to AZD1222 COVID-19 vaccine. Clones were sequenced by immunoSEQ multiplex PCR, and TCRdb holds only the in-frame ones, with some missing. This table holds around 150,000 clones, about 90% found once. Source: peripheral blood, taken 28 days after the second AZD1222 dose. The receptors here all came from an adult who received the AZD1222 COVID-19 vaccine.

The CDR3 bases are TGTGCCAGCAGTTTATATTCGGGAGGGTGGACTGAAGCTTTCTTT. Translating gives CASSLYSGGWTEAFF. The V gene is TRBV27, the J gene TRBJ1-1; D ambiguous. The CDR3 runs to 15 residues. The V gene lost 1 base and the J gene lost 5 bases, with 14 bases spanning the gap. The germline V gene has CDR1 MNHEY and CDR2 SMNVEV (reference sequence).

V is TRBV6-4 and J is TRBJ2-2; TRBD2 is a possible D gene (5 bases). Trimming removed 0 bases at V and 4 bases at J, with 9 bases between. Per the germline V gene, CDR1 is MRHNA and CDR2 is SNTAGT. There are 15 residues in the CDR3. The CDR3 DNA is TGTGCCAGCAGTGACTCGGCGGGTTCCACCGGGGAGCTGTTTTTT. It specifies CASSDSAGSTGELFF.

This clone has only one observation. The rearrangement uses TRBV28 and TRBJ2-7; D unclear. CDR3 length equals 11 residues. The V end lost 5 bases, the J end lost 4 bases, and 6 bases lay between the germline ends. Per the germline V gene, CDR1 is MDHEN and CDR2 is SYDVKM. CDR3 in amino acids: CASSARYEQYF. The CDR3 DNA follows: TGTGCCAGCAGTGCCCGATACGAGCAGTACTTC.

CDR3 DNA: TGTGCCAGCAGTTTAAGGGCAGGCACTACCCTCCACTTT. Protein sequence: CASSLRAGTTLHF. This chain joins TRBV28 and TRBJ1-6; no clear D. The CDR3 runs to 13 residues. In germline, CDR1 is MDHEN, CDR2 SYDVKM. V lost 2 bases and J 14 bases, leaving 13 bases between the germline ends.

This chain uses TRBV7-3 with TRBJ2-7, with D perhaps TRBD2 (6 bases). The CDR3 contains 17 residues. CDR1 is SGHTA and CDR2 is FQGTGA in the germline V gene. Trimming left V 5 bases short and J 0 bases short, with 20 bases between. The CDR3 DNA follows: TGTGCCAGCAGCGCCCCCGGGGGTGCGGGGCTCTCCTACGAGCAGTACTTC. This gives the protein CASSAPGGAGLSYEQYF. Drawing the rest from reference TRBV7-3 and TRBJ2-7, the complete variable domain is GAGVSQTPSNKVTEKGKYVELRCDPISGHTALYWYRQSLGQGPEFLIYFQGTGAADDSGLPNDRFFAVRPEGSVSTLKIQRTERGDSAVYLCASSAPGGAGLSYEQYFGPGTRLTVT.

This clone was recorded only once. The genes are TRBV7-2 and TRBJ1-4, with a weak D call TRBD1 (6 bases). Trimming removed 7 bases at V and 6 bases at J, with 15 bases between. This CDR3 has 14 residues. Germline V gene sequence: CDR1 SGHTA, CDR2 FQGNSA. The CDR3 DNA reads as TGTGCCAGCAAGGGGGGCGGCTCATATGAAAAACTGTTTTTT. Its translation: CASKGGGSYEKLFF.

In regard to this clone: The sample carries other DNA sequences with the same CDR3. This chain uses TRBV6-5 with TRBJ1-6, with D maybe TRBD1 (6 bases). V was shortened by 2 bases and J by 10 bases, with 9 bases between the two germline ends. This CDR3 spans 13 amino acids. The germline V gene encodes CDR1 MNHEY and CDR2 SVGAGI. The CDR3 DNA is TGTGCCAGCAGTTACAGGGGGGAATCACCCCTCCACTTT. It codes for CASSYRGESPLHF.

The gene calls are TRBV6-2 or TRBV6-3 and TRBJ1-5; maybe TRBD1 (5 bases). Trimming pared 6 bases from V and 6 bases from J, leaving 15 bases between. The CDR3 is made up of 14 amino acids. The V gene's germline CDR1 is MNHEY and CDR2 SVGEGT. CDR3 amino acids: CASSWGGDRQPQHF. The CDR3 coding sequence is TGTGCCAGCAGCTGGGGAGGGGACCGTCAGCCCCAGCATTTT.

The V call is TRBV10-1, the J call TRBJ2-5; D possibly uses TRBD1 or TRBD2 (5 bases each). The germline V gene encodes CDR1 WNHNN and CDR2 SYGVQD (reference sequence). V was trimmed by 0 bases and J by 7 bases, leaving 9 bases between them. The CDR3 has 13 residues. DNA for the CDR3: TGCGCCAGCAGTGAGTCAGGGGACGGGACCCAGTACTTC. Translation gives CASSESGDGTQYF.

This clone occurred once. The gene calls are TRBV9 and TRBJ2-7; D ambiguous. The CDR3 runs to 14 residues. Germline values: CDR1 SGDLS, CDR2 YYNGEE. With 2 bases removed from V and 0 bases from J, the gap between germline ends came to 9 bases. The CDR3 nucleotides read TGTGCCAGCAGCGTTTATTCCAGCTCCTACGAGCAGTACTTC. It encodes CASSVYSSSYEQYF.

J is TRBJ1-4 and V is TRBV6-5; a weak D match, TRBD1 (5 bases). Germline loops: CDR1 MNHEY, CDR2 SVGAGI. Trimming pared 7 bases from V and 8 bases from J, leaving 14 bases between. The CDR3 is 13 residues long. CDR3 residues: CASILRVGEKLFF. The DNA for the CDR3 is TGTGCCAGCATACTCAGGGTCGGGGAAAAACTGTTTTTT.

The chain couples TRBV6-1 to TRBJ2-1; TRBD2 is a possible D gene (6 bases). Germline V gene lookup returns CDR1 MNHNS and CDR2 SASEGT. Deletions cut 2 bases from V and 5 bases from J, with 10 bases between. The CDR3 runs to 14 residues. CDR3 amino acids: CASSEIGSNNEQFF. The CDR3 region has the DNA TGTGCCAGCAGTGAAATCGGGAGTAACAATGAGCAGTTCTTC.

V usage is TRBV12-5 and J usage is TRBJ2-1; D is possibly TRBD2 (5 bases). Trimming took 8 bases from V and 4 from J, leaving 9 bases between them. The germline gives CDR1 LGHNT, CDR2 FRNRAP. There are 12 residues in the CDR3. CDR3 sequence: CASSGDYNEQFF. In DNA form, the CDR3 reads TGTGCTAGTTCCGGGGATTACAATGAGCAGTTCTTC.

This clone has only a few counts. CDR3 amino acids: CASSTGQVNYEQYF. DNA of the CDR3: TGTGCCAGCAGCACCGGACAGGTAAACTACGAGCAGTACTTC. The rearrangement joins TRBV11-2 to TRBJ2-7, with TRBD1 matching 7 bases. CDR1 and CDR2 from the germline V gene are SGHAT and FQNNGV. The J segment lost 3 bases and the V segment lost 5 bases, leaving 7 bases of the junction unmatched. The CDR3 sequence is 14 residues long.

The chain is built from TRBV30 and TRBJ1-5; weak D call: TRBD1 (6 bases). This CDR3 region has 12 residues. Germline V gene data show CDR1 as GTSNPN and CDR2 as SVGIG (reference sequence). V lost 5 bases and J lost 4, with 9 bases in between. The CDR3, as DNA: TGTGCCTGGGGGGGCGGAAATCAGCCCCAGCATTTT. This gives the protein CAWGGGNQPQHF.

The table lists this clone with a count of one. The chain carries TRBV2 and TRBJ1-1; 11 bases agree with TRBD1. The germline gives CDR1 SNHLY, CDR2 FYNNEI. CDR3 size: 14 residues. V gave up 5 bases and J gave up 5 bases; unmatched junction bases: 4. CDR3 coding DNA: TGTGCCAGCAGTAGAAGGGACAGGGGGACTGAAGCTTTCTTT. Amino acid sequence: CASSRRDRGTEAFF.

This chain links TRBV7-2 with TRBJ1-3, with unresolved D. The CDR3 runs to 13 residues. Trimming removed 5 bases from V and 2 bases from J, with 7 bases in between. In germline, CDR1 is SGHTA, CDR2 FQGNSA. The CDR3 loop is CASSPGAGNTIYF. DNA of the CDR3: TGTGCCAGCAGCCCCGGAGCTGGAAACACCATATATTTT.

This clone occurred once. This chain connects TRBV3-1 (or the pseudogene TRBV3-2) to TRBJ2-5; 11 nucleotides align to TRBD1. Germline V CDR1 and CDR2: LGHDT, YNNKEL (reference sequence). V shed 2 bases and J 4 bases; nucleotides not matched to a gene: 6. The CDR3 is made up of 16 amino acids. The CDR3 protein is CASSQLRTGGTETQYF. CDR3 bases: TGTGCCAGCAGCCAACTAAGGACAGGGGGCACAGAGACCCAGTACTTC.

This chain links TRBV28 with TRBJ2-7; no firm D call. Trimming cost V 8 bases and J 7 bases, with 15 bases left between them. Germline V gives CDR1 MDHEN, CDR2 SYDVKM. The CDR3 is 12 residues long. This CDR3 reads CASAVGSGEQYF. CDR3 DNA sequence: TGTGCCAGCGCTGTAGGGTCGGGTGAGCAGTACTTC.

The rearrangement links TRBV5-1 to TRBJ2-6; TRBD2 aligns across 10 bases. The CDR3 extends over 20 amino acids. Germline CDR1 reads SGHRS; CDR2 reads YFSETQ. V lost 3 bases, J lost 4 bases, and 16 bases stayed unmatched. CDR3 DNA sequence: TGCGCCAGCAGCTCCCCAAGACTAGCGGGCCGACGAGCGGGGGCCAACGTCCTGACTTTC. Translating it yields CASSSPRLAGRRAGANVLTF.

The V gene is TRBV7-9, the J gene TRBJ2-3, with D maybe TRBD2 (6 bases). This CDR3 spans 15 amino acids. V was pared by 5 bases and J by 2 bases, with 14 bases between. The germline CDR1 and CDR2 sequences are SEHNR and FQNEAQ (reference sequence). This CDR3 reads CASSRVGLHTDTQYF. As DNA, the CDR3 is TGTGCCAGCAGCCGAGTGGGACTTCACACAGATACGCAGTATTTT. Supplemented by reference TRBV7-9 and TRBJ2-3, the full variable domain reads DTGVSQNPRHKITKRGQNVTFRCDPISEHNRLYWYRQTLGQGPEFLTYFQNEAQLEKSRLLSDRFSAERPKGSFSTLEIQRTEQGDSAMYLCASSRVGLHTDTQYFGPGTRLTVL.

This clone is a singleton in its sample. The V and J genes are TRBV7-2 and TRBJ1-6; D might be TRBD1 (6 bases). V lost 1 base and J 8 bases, leaving 12 bases between the germline ends. The CDR3 is made up of 15 amino acids. Looked up from germline, CDR1 is SGHTA and CDR2 is FQGNSA. CDR3 sequence reads: CASSLDGGQDSPLHF. Here the CDR3 DNA reads TGTGCCAGCAGCTTAGATGGGGGGCAGGATTCACCCCTCCACTTT. Full variable domain (outside the CDR3, taken from reference TRBV7-2 and TRBJ1-6): GAGVSQSPSNKVTEKGKDVELRCDPISGHTALYWYRQSLGQGLEFLIYFQGNSAPDKSGLPSDRFSAERTGGSVSTLTIQRTQQEDSAVYLCASSLDGGQDSPLHFGNGTRLTVT.

V and J are TRBV28 and TRBJ1-5; D is undetermined. The CDR3 extends over 16 amino acids. CDR1 and CDR2 from the germline V gene are MDHEN and SYDVKM. V shed 8 bases and J shed 2 bases, with 19 bases lying between them. In DNA, the CDR3 is TGTGCCAGCGCCGGAAGTGGACCGCGAGGCAATCAGCCCCAGCATTTT. Its translation: CASAGSGPRGNQPQHF.

The chain recombines TRBV19 with TRBJ2-4; D remains unclear. Trimming removed 3 bases from V and 0 bases from J, with 9 bases in between. CDR1 LNHDA and CDR2 SQIVND come from the germline V gene (reference sequence). This CDR3 spans 15 amino acids. In DNA, the CDR3 is TGTGCCAGTAGTATTATAAGGGAAGCCAAAAACATTCAGTACTTC. This sequence encodes CASSIIREAKNIQYF.

Concerning this clone: This sample also contains other DNA sequences that code for the same CDR3. V gene TRBV30 combines with J gene TRBJ1-5, with D unresolved. V shed 0 bases and J shed 1 base, with 4 bases lying between them. The CDR3 has 13 residues. CDR1 GTSNPN and CDR2 SVGIG come from the germline V gene (reference sequence). CDR3 nucleotide sequence: TGTGCCTGGAGTGTAGGAAGCAATCAGCCCCAGCATTTT. Amino acids: CAWSVGSNQPQHF.